This entry lists 7 T cell receptor beta chains sequenced from one sample in a study of shared clonotypes between healthy human individuals. Assay used: immunoSEQ multiplex PCR; TCRdb lists only in-frame clones, some missing. This sample has about 1.5 million clones; approximately 98% occur once, and the top ten carry approximately 0.44%. Sequenced input: naive CD4+ T cells sorted from blood. The subset was: CD45RA+ positively selected. All receptors come from a man under 40 in good health.

The chain carries TRBV28 and TRBJ1-5, with no clear D. V shed 7 bases and J shed 3 bases, with 10 bases lying between them. CDR1 is MDHEN, CDR2 SYDVKM, per germline. The CDR3 has 13 amino acids. CDR3 in amino acids: CASTPGPNQPQHF. CDR3 DNA sequence: TGTGCCAGCACCCCCGGGCCCAATCAGCCCCAGCATTTT.

This chain links TRBV25-1 with TRBJ2-5; 7 bases match TRBD2. Trimming removed 3 bases from V and 2 bases from J; junction bases left unmatched: 3. Germline V gene data show CDR1 as MGHDK and CDR2 as SYGVNS. The CDR3 sequence is 14 residues long. The DNA of the CDR3 is TGTGCCAGCAGTGACCCTAGCGGTCAAGAGACCCAGTACTTC. Protein product: CASSDPSGQETQYF.

The chain carries TRBV6-1 and TRBJ2-7, with D tentatively TRBD1 or TRBD2 (5 bases each). The V end lost 3 bases, the J end lost 2 bases, and 20 bases lay between the germline ends. Germline CDR1 and CDR2: MNHNS and SASEGT. This CDR3 spans 17 amino acids. The chain's CDR3 is CASSEGVGQSTPYEQYF. The CDR3 DNA follows: TGTGCCAGCAGTGAGGGGGTAGGGCAATCGACACCCTACGAGCAGTACTTC.

This chain uses TRBV28 with TRBJ2-7; 8 positions agree with TRBD1. Germline values: CDR1 MDHEN, CDR2 SYDVKM. The CDR3 loop spans 15 amino acids. Trimming cost V 5 bases and J 4 bases; bases outside gene matches: 10. This CDR3 is CASSTATDREYEQYF. The CDR3 bases are TGTGCCAGCAGTACCGCTACGGACAGGGAGTACGAGCAGTACTTC.

V and J are TRBV5-1 and TRBJ2-2, with 10 bases that match TRBD2. The CDR3 is 17 amino acids. Germline assignment: CDR1 SGHRS and CDR2 YFSETQ. V lost 2 bases, J lost 3 bases, and 7 bases stayed unmatched. The CDR3 loop reads CASSFGLAGVDTGELFF. For the CDR3, the DNA is TGCGCCAGCAGCTTTGGGCTAGCGGGAGTCGACACCGGGGAGCTGTTTTTT.

The V gene is TRBV6-4, the J gene TRBJ2-1; possibly TRBD1 for D (5 bases). This CDR3 spans 14 amino acids. Trimming left V 4 bases short and J 8 bases short, with 15 bases between. CDR1 is MRHNA and CDR2 is SNTAGT in the germline V gene. This CDR3 is CASSVQGSSDEQFF. The CDR3 nucleotides are TGTGCCAGCAGTGTTCAGGGTAGCAGCGATGAGCAGTTCTTC.

In the case of this clone: Other DNA sequences in the sample encode the same CDR3. J is TRBJ2-3 and V is TRBV18, with D unclear. The CDR3 spans 13 residues. The V end lost 2 bases, the J end lost 0 bases, and 3 bases lay between the germline ends. CDR1 and CDR2 (germline): KGHSH, LQKENI. CDR3 amino acids: CASSPGSTDTQYF. CDR3 nucleotide sequence: TGTGCCAGCTCACCAGGAAGCACAGATACGCAGTATTTT.